A selection of T cell receptor beta chains follows, all from one sample in a study of blood T cell repertoires in COVID-19. Method: immunoSEQ multiplex PCR; TCRdb's copy keeps in-frame clones and lacks some. The sample includes around 250,000 clones, approximately 85% of them seen just once. The specimen sequenced was PBMCs or T cells enriched from blood (not recorded which). The receptors were gathered from a woman in her fifties or sixties who had recovered from COVID-19. CDR3s include the opening cysteine and the closing phenylalanine or tryptophan. D genes are given only for firm matches. Only some rows state a clone size, as once, few, many or a class for expanded clones.

d_call: NA
clone_size: NA
j_call: TRBJ1-2
v_call: TRBV2
cdr3_length: 15
cdr3_nt: TGTGCCAGCACCAGAGGAGGAGAGGCGCATGGGGGCTACACCTTC
cdr3_aa: CASTRGGEAHGGYTF

d_call: NA
clone_size: NA
j_call: TRBJ2-3
v_call: TRBV6-5
cdr3_length: 12
cdr3_nt: TGTGCCAGCAGTTCCCCGGTGGATACGCAGTATTTT
cdr3_aa: CASSSPVDTQYF

d_call: NA
clone_size: NA
j_call: TRBJ1-3
v_call: TRBV9
cdr3_length: 14
cdr3_nt: TGTGCCAGCAGCGCGACGGGGTCGGGAAACACCATATATTTT
cdr3_aa: CASSATGSGNTIYF

d_call: NA
clone_size: NA
j_call: TRBJ1-2
v_call: TRBV13
cdr3_length: 16
cdr3_nt: TGTGCCAGCAGCTTCGACCGGTTCGGAGCTAACTATGGCTACACCTTC
cdr3_aa: CASSFDRFGANYGYTF

d_call: TRBD1
clone_size: NA
j_call: TRBJ1-2
v_call: TRBV4-3
cdr3_length: 18
cdr3_nt: TGCGCCAGCAGCCAACTAATTGTAGGACAGGGGGCGCGGGGCGGCTACACCTTC
cdr3_aa: CASSQLIVGQGARGGYTF

d_call: NA
clone_size: once
j_call: TRBJ2-2
v_call: TRBV29-1
cdr3_length: 12
cdr3_nt: TGCAGTGGGCGAACGCACACCGGGGAGCTGTTTTTT
cdr3_aa: CSGRTHTGELFF

d_call: TRBD2
clone_size: NA
j_call: TRBJ2-1
v_call: TRBV4-2
cdr3_length: 17
cdr3_nt: TGTGCCAGCAGCCAAGAAGTGACTAGCGGATCCTACAATGAGCAGTTCTTC
cdr3_aa: CASSQEVTSGSYNEQFF

d_call: NA
clone_size: NA
j_call: TRBJ1-3
v_call: TRBV28
cdr3_length: 14
cdr3_nt: TGTGCCAGCCACGATCGGGGCTCTGGAAACACCATATATTTT
cdr3_aa: CASHDRGSGNTIYF

d_call: TRBD1
clone_size: NA
j_call: TRBJ1-6
v_call: TRBV6-2/TRBV6-3
cdr3_length: 18
cdr3_nt: TGTGCCAGCAGTCCGGGTATGTGGGACAGCCTCTATAATTCACCCCTCCACTTT
cdr3_aa: CASSPGMWDSLYNSPLHF

d_call: NA
clone_size: NA
j_call: TRBJ1-5
v_call: TRBV7-2
cdr3_length: 13
cdr3_nt: TGTGCCAGCAGCTCCTGGGCCAATCAGCCCCAGCATTTT
cdr3_aa: CASSSWANQPQHF

d_call: TRBD1
clone_size: NA
j_call: TRBJ1-2
v_call: TRBV19
cdr3_length: 13
cdr3_nt: TGTGCCAGTAGTATTGACAGGGCCTATGGCTACACCTTC
cdr3_aa: CASSIDRAYGYTF

d_call: NA
clone_size: NA
j_call: TRBJ1-1
v_call: TRBV4-3
cdr3_length: 13
cdr3_nt: TGCGCCAGCAGCGCTCGGGGGGGCACTGAAGCTTTCTTT
cdr3_aa: CASSARGGTEAFF

d_call: NA
clone_size: NA
j_call: TRBJ2-7
v_call: TRBV28
cdr3_length: 15
cdr3_nt: TGTGCCAGCAGACCGCCTCCGGGGAGCTCCTACGAGCAGTACTTC
cdr3_aa: CASRPPPGSSYEQYF

d_call: TRBD1
clone_size: few
j_call: TRBJ1-5
v_call: TRBV28
cdr3_length: 15
cdr3_nt: TGTGCCAGCAGCTATCCCGGGACAGGGATTCAGCCCCAGCATTTT
cdr3_aa: CASSYPGTGIQPQHF

d_call: NA
clone_size: few
j_call: TRBJ1-4
v_call: TRBV30
cdr3_length: 12
cdr3_nt: TGTGCCTGGAGTATCAACAGCGAAAAACTGTTTTTT
cdr3_aa: CAWSINSEKLFF

d_call: NA
clone_size: NA
j_call: TRBJ2-3
v_call: TRBV11-2
cdr3_length: 12
cdr3_nt: TGTGCCAGCAGCCCCCCAGGGTATACGCAGTATTTT
cdr3_aa: CASSPPGYTQYF

d_call: NA
clone_size: NA
j_call: TRBJ1-5
v_call: TRBV4-2
cdr3_length: 15
cdr3_nt: TGTGCCAGCAGCCAAGAGCTACTTAGCAATCAGCCCCAGCATTTT
cdr3_aa: CASSQELLSNQPQHF

d_call: TRBD1
clone_size: NA
j_call: TRBJ2-1
v_call: TRBV19
cdr3_length: 14
cdr3_nt: TGTGCCAGTAGTATACAGGGGGCCTACAATGAGCAGTTCTTC
cdr3_aa: CASSIQGAYNEQFF

d_call: NA
clone_size: NA
j_call: TRBJ1-2
v_call: TRBV5-1
cdr3_length: 14
cdr3_nt: TGCGCCAGCTCCCCAAGATCCTCAGGGCTTGGCTACACCTTC
cdr3_aa: CASSPRSSGLGYTF

d_call: TRBD1
clone_size: NA
j_call: TRBJ2-2
v_call: TRBV4-3
cdr3_length: 17
cdr3_nt: TGCGCCAGCAGCCAAGAGTTTTGGGACAGGAACACCGGGGAGCTGTTTTTT
cdr3_aa: CASSQEFWDRNTGELFF

d_call: NA
clone_size: NA
j_call: TRBJ1-5
v_call: TRBV11-2
cdr3_length: 15
cdr3_nt: TGTGCCAGCAGCCTTATGGCGGGGGGCAATCAGCCCCAGCATTTT
cdr3_aa: CASSLMAGGNQPQHF

d_call: TRBD1
clone_size: NA
j_call: TRBJ1-4
v_call: TRBV5-1
cdr3_length: 16
cdr3_nt: TGCGCCAGCAGTAAAGGTTCCGAGGGGGCTCATGAAAAACTGTTTTTT
cdr3_aa: CASSKGSEGAHEKLFF

d_call: NA
clone_size: NA
j_call: TRBJ1-6
v_call: TRBV11-3
cdr3_length: 13
cdr3_nt: TGTGCCAGCAGCGCCTACAGCAATTCACCCCTCCACTTT
cdr3_aa: CASSAYSNSPLHF